This TCR beta chain stems from a study of T cell responses to AZD1222 COVID-19 vaccine. General study points: Donors in the cohort were predominantly white British and more often female, and clonal diversity was possibly underestimated. At study baseline, merely six AZD1222 recipients were seropositive.

Produced via immunoSEQ multiplex PCR; TCRdb's table is partial and in-frame only. The data hold 80,000 or so clones, with over 65% observed a single time. Germline lookup yields CDR1 SGHVS and CDR2 FQNEAQ. The CDR3 runs 15 residues. V dropped 0 bases and J dropped 7 bases, with 10 bases sitting between them. This clone was seen only a few times. Its antigen is unidentified. The input for sequencing was peripheral blood, taken 28 days after the second dose of the MenACWY control vaccine. The source is an adult who received the MenACWY meningococcal vaccine as a control. The rearrangement joins TRBV7-8 to TRBJ1-6, with a possible D match to TRBD1 (5 bases). CDR3 residues: CASSLARGYNSPLHF. The CDR3 DNA reads as TGTGCCAGCAGCTTAGCGAGGGGTTACAATTCACCCCTCCACTTT. The variable domain in full, completed from reference TRBV7-8 and TRBJ1-6, reads GAGVSQSPRYKVAKRGQDVALRCDPISGHVSLFWYQQALGQGPEFLTYFQNEAQLDKSGLPSDRFFAERPEGSVSTLKIQRTQQEDSAVYLCASSLARGYNSPLHFGNGTRLTVT.